This T cell receptor (beta chain) came from a study of shared clonotypes between healthy human individuals. CDR3 length: 15 residues. Germline V lookup: CDR1 MNHNS, CDR2 SASEGT. Trimming left V 2 bases short and J 0 bases short, with 8 bases between. Generated by immunoSEQ multiplex PCR, the TCRdb table keeps only in-frame clones and is missing some. The table includes roughly 2,300,000 clones, roughly 92% detected once. The receptor comes from a man aged 18 to 30 in good health. Some clones in this sample may be carry-over from other donors' samples. The chain joins TRBV6-1 to TRBJ1-3; D is unresolved. The sample consisted of naive CD4+ T cells from PBMCs. As to subset: CD45RA+ positively selected. This CDR3 is CASSEKGVSGNTIYF. The CDR3 nucleotides read TGTGCCAGCAGTGAAAAGGGTGTCTCTGGAAACACCATATATTTT.